One and the same sample provided the 17 T cell receptor beta chains below, sequenced in a study of cytomegalovirus exposure and HLA in healthy donors. TCRdb's table, derived via immunoSEQ multiplex PCR, lists solely in-frame clones and lacks some. Among tens of thousands of clones listed, 85% to 95% were seen once. Sequenced input: PBMCs. These TCRs come from a woman aged 18-35 years in good health and CMV-seronegative.

V and J are TRBV30 and TRBJ2-2; tentatively, D is TRBD2 (7 bases). This CDR3 has 18 amino acids. Trimming removed 3 bases from V and 7 bases from J, with 27 bases in between. Germline V gene data show CDR1 as GTSNPN and CDR2 as SVGIG (reference sequence). CDR3 loop: CAWSVPALGGGQSGELFF. Written as DNA, the CDR3 is TGTGCCTGGAGCGTGCCGGCCTTGGGGGGGGGCCAGAGCGGGGAGCTGTTTTTT.

V gene TRBV27 combines with J gene TRBJ2-1; D is possibly TRBD2 (5 bases). Germline V gene data show CDR1 as MNHEY and CDR2 as SMNVEV (reference sequence). The CDR3 covers 13 residues. The V end was cut by 4 bases, the J end by 3 bases, with 7 bases between. CDR3 sequence: CASSSGVYNEQFF. The CDR3 coding sequence is TGTGCCAGCAGTTCCGGGGTCTACAATGAGCAGTTCTTC.

The chain is built from TRBV7-3 and TRBJ1-2; 8 bases map to TRBD1. V lost 5 bases and J lost 0; bases outside the gene matches: 11. The CDR3 has 17 residues. Germline V lookup: CDR1 SGHTA, CDR2 FQGTGA. CDR3: CASSITGTGITNYGYTF. The CDR3 DNA is TGTGCCAGCAGCATCACTGGGACAGGAATAACTAACTATGGCTACACCTTC.

V usage is TRBV28 and J usage is TRBJ1-5, with D possibly being TRBD1 (6 bases). Trimming shortened V by 4 bases and J by 11 bases, and 18 bases separated the two germline ends. This CDR3 spans 14 amino acids. Germline assignment: CDR1 MDHEN and CDR2 SYDVKM. CDR3 residues: CASSYQGSVWTQHF. CDR3 nucleotide sequence: TGTGCCAGCAGTTACCAGGGGTCCGTGTGGACCCAGCATTTT.

This chain connects TRBV27 to TRBJ2-1, with D possibly matching TRBD1 (6 bases). The germline gives CDR1 MNHEY, CDR2 SMNVEV (reference sequence). The CDR3 totals 15 residues. Deletions cut 5 bases from V and 0 bases from J, with 11 bases between. The CDR3 loop is CASSLRQASYNEQFF. The CDR3 DNA is TGTGCCAGCAGTCTCAGACAGGCCTCCTACAATGAGCAGTTCTTC.

This clone was seen only once. The V call is TRBV7-2, the J call TRBJ2-1; TRBD2 might be the D (7 bases). V gave up 4 bases and J gave up 5 bases, with 21 bases separating them. Germline V gives CDR1 SGHTA, CDR2 FQGNSA. The CDR3 is 17 amino acids. CDR3 protein: CASSSVGGGGLNNEQFF. The DNA of the CDR3 is TGTGCCAGCAGCTCCGTGGGGGGAGGGGGACTCAACAATGAGCAGTTCTTC.

This chain uses TRBV7-3 with TRBJ2-3, with 10 bases identical to TRBD2. With 4 bases clipped from V and 1 base from J, the junction kept 5 bases outside the gene matches. The CDR3 spans 16 residues. The germline CDR1 and CDR2 sequences are SGHTA and FQGTGA. CDR3 DNA sequence: TGTGCCAGCAGCTACACCGGGACTAGCGGCACAGATACGCAGTATTTT. Its translation is CASSYTGTSGTDTQYF.

Concerning this clone itself: One end of the junction fails to match germline, which may point to a read error. Other DNA sequences within the sample encode an identical CDR3. The rearrangement uses TRBV27 and TRBJ2-4; D might be TRBD2 (5 bases). There are 15 residues in the CDR3. Germline assignment: CDR1 MNHEY and CDR2 SMNVEV (reference sequence). The CDR3 is CASSLKPEAKNIQYF. Written as DNA, the CDR3 is TGTGCCAGCAGTTTGAAGCCGGAGGCCAAAAACATTCAATACTTC.

This sequence joins TRBV30 and TRBJ1-4, with 8 bases fitting TRBD1. The V segment lost 2 bases and the J segment 4 bases; nucleotides outside the gene matches: 6. The CDR3 contains 15 residues. In germline, CDR1 is GTSNPN, CDR2 SVGIG (reference sequence). CDR3 sequence reads: CAWSRGGQDNEKLFF. The CDR3 DNA reads TGTGCCTGGAGTCGCGGGGGACAGGATAATGAAAAACTGTTTTTT.

This chain joins TRBV9 and TRBJ2-5, with 10 bases identical to TRBD2. Losses at the gene ends were 4 bases for V and 5 bases for J; bases not matched to a gene: 20. The CDR3 has 19 residues. Germline V gene lookup returns CDR1 SGDLS and CDR2 YYNGEE. CDR3 in amino acids: CASSTHGALAGPPGETQYF. The CDR3 DNA reads TGTGCCAGCAGCACCCATGGGGCACTAGCGGGGCCTCCCGGGGAGACCCAGTACTTC. Together with reference TRBV9 and TRBJ2-5, the CDR3 gives the full variable domain: DSGVTQTPKHLITATGQRVTLRCSPRSGDLSVYWYQQSLDQGLQFLIQYYNGEERAKGNILERFSAQQFPDLHSELNLSSLELGDSALYFCASSTHGALAGPPGETQYFGPGTRLLVL.

The chain employs TRBV30 and TRBJ1-1; D uncertain. CDR3 length: 13 amino acids. Trimming left V 4 bases short and J 2 bases short, with 11 bases between. Per the germline V gene, CDR1 is GTSNPN and CDR2 is SVGIG (reference sequence). The CDR3 region is CAWIAEPNTEAFF. The CDR3 nucleotides are TGTGCCTGGATTGCAGAACCAAACACTGAAGCTTTCTTT.

The genes are TRBV7-9 and TRBJ2-7; TRBD1 matches at 8 bases. Trimming took 6 bases from V and 0 from J; bases not matched to a gene: 4. Germline values: CDR1 SEHNR, CDR2 FQNEAQ (reference sequence). This CDR3 comprises 14 residues. In nucleotides, the CDR3 is TGTGCCAGCAGTATCGACAGGGGCTCCTACGAGCAGTACTTC. Amino acid sequence: CASSIDRGSYEQYF.

The chain employs TRBV28 and TRBJ1-3; D uncertain. Deletions cut 6 bases from V and 2 bases from J, with 11 bases between. The CDR3 loop spans 14 amino acids. CDR1 is MDHEN, CDR2 SYDVKM, per germline. In DNA form, the CDR3 reads TGTGCCAGCAGATCCTCGGAGGCTGGAAACACCATATATTTT. Translation: CASRSSEAGNTIYF.

J is TRBJ1-2 and V is TRBV30; D is possibly TRBD1 (5 bases). This CDR3 has 13 residues. CDR1 and CDR2 (germline): GTSNPN, SVGIG (reference sequence). V was shortened by 0 bases and J by 6 bases, with 11 bases between the two germline ends. This chain's CDR3 is CAWSVSGIDGYTF. The DNA for the CDR3 is TGTGCCTGGAGTGTATCAGGGATCGATGGCTACACCTTC.

The CDR3 coding sequence is TGTGCCAGCAGGGACTATGTCAAAAACATTCAGTACTTC. This sequence encodes CASRDYVKNIQYF. The gene calls are TRBV6-5 and TRBJ2-4, with a weak D call TRBD2 (6 bases). Germline V gives CDR1 MNHEY, CDR2 SVGAGI. This CDR3 is 13 amino acids long. V was cut by 6 bases and J by 3 bases, with 9 bases left in between.

The genes are TRBV5-1 and TRBJ2-3, with TRBD2 as a possible D gene (5 bases). Trimming stripped 0 bases from V and 2 bases from J, with 16 bases between. Germline loops: CDR1 SGHRS, CDR2 YFSETQ. The CDR3 spans 17 residues. The CDR3 DNA is TGCGCCAGCAGCTTGGTATTCCAGCGGCCCACCACAGATACGCAGTATTTT. This encodes CASSLVFQRPTTDTQYF.

The chain joins TRBV11-2 to TRBJ2-5; D call uncertain. The ends were cut back, 2 bases at V and 4 bases at J, with 11 bases in the middle. This CDR3 comprises 14 residues. Germline V lookup: CDR1 SGHAT, CDR2 FQNNGV. CDR3 region: CASSLTSVRETQYF. Here the CDR3 DNA reads TGTGCCAGCAGCTTAACCTCGGTACGAGAGACCCAGTACTTC.